This is a list of T cell receptor beta chains from one sample in a study of T cell responses to AZD1222 COVID-19 vaccine. TCRdb keeps only in-frame clones here, not all; method: immunoSEQ multiplex PCR. Of about 120,000 clones in the sample, roughly nine tenths were seen once. The sequenced sample was peripheral blood, obtained 28 days after the second AZD1222 dose. The source is an adult who received the AZD1222 COVID-19 vaccine. Each CDR3 is given without its conserved first and last residue. The order of the fields is J gene, V gene, CDR3 protein.

TRBJ1-1 | TRBV5-6 | ASSWAGTNTEAF
TRBJ2-3 | TRBV3-1/TRBV3-2 | ASSQDPPAGDGTDTQY
TRBJ1-4 | TRBV7-9 | ASSIGTDEKLF
TRBJ2-3 | TRBV4-2 | ASSLRGASGEGLTDTQY
TRBJ2-4 | TRBV6-2/TRBV6-3 | ASSYSIQGAREPLAKNIQY
TRBJ1-1 | TRBV6-2/TRBV6-3 | ASSYSVRGTEAF
TRBJ1-5 | TRBV5-4 | ASSLDRGPNQPQH
TRBJ1-5 | TRBV19 | ASSPDRWMPQH
TRBJ1-2 | TRBV5-1 | ASSLSTGNYGYT
TRBJ1-5 | TRBV19 | ASSIRARGGNQPQH
TRBJ2-5 | TRBV6-2/TRBV6-3 | ASSQGLQETQY
TRBJ1-2 | TRBV5-1 | ASSQDRSYGYT
TRBJ2-2 | TRBV19 | ASRKAQGLNTGELF
TRBJ1-3 | TRBV6-2/TRBV6-3 | ASNPGGRGNTIY
TRBJ1-3 | TRBV2 | ASSALRLSGNTIY
TRBJ1-2 | TRBV15 | ATSRDNRAKAAHGYT
TRBJ1-4 | TRBV9 | ASSGGQALNEKLF
TRBJ2-6 | TRBV4-2 | ASSQGQGDSGANVLT
TRBJ1-5 | TRBV6-2/TRBV6-3 | ASSYSQGNQPQH
TRBJ1-1 | TRBV12-3/TRBV12-4 | ASRRGADRAF
TRBJ1-4 | TRBV5-4 | ASSEPGRHNEKLF
TRBJ2-3 | TRBV18 | ASSPARDVTDTQY
TRBJ2-1 | TRBV5-4 | ASSDGTAEQF
TRBJ1-5 | TRBV7-2 | ASSLGGYQPQH
TRBJ1-4 | TRBV5-5 | ASSANRQGMNEKLF
TRBJ1-2 | TRBV10-3 | AISDSAPYGYT
TRBJ1-1 | TRBV5-1 | ASSLAGRVAEAF
TRBJ1-1 | TRBV28 | ASSFGLGTGETEAF
TRBJ2-3 | TRBV7-8 | ASSRGVADTQY
TRBJ2-7 | TRBV28 | ASSWGLAGAYEQY
TRBJ1-2 | TRBV7-9 | ASSRDWNYGYT
TRBJ2-7 | TRBV2 | ASSEALLAGGDHPSYEQY
TRBJ1-1 | TRBV6-5 | ASSYSRPSEAF
TRBJ2-1 | TRBV30 | AWRGLAGESSYNEQF
TRBJ2-5 | TRBV5-6 | ASSPYSGDSQETQY
TRBJ1-6 | TRBV6-2/TRBV6-3 | ASSYPPGQGNSPLH
TRBJ2-3 | TRBV7-2 | ASSATWGVNTQY
TRBJ2-7 | TRBV28 | ASSLPRDEQY
TRBJ2-2 | TRBV11-2 | ASSKAPYRVGETGELF
TRBJ2-7 | TRBV4-2 | ASSQRLGAGAGAYEQY
TRBJ2-1 | TRBV5-1 | ASSSLGSGADNEQF
TRBJ1-2 | TRBV6-1 | ASSDRWDRGYT
TRBJ1-3 | TRBV12-3/TRBV12-4 | ASRRTGGNTIY
TRBJ2-7 | TRBV7-7 | ASSRDRESEQY
TRBJ1-1 | TRBV4-3 | ASSQISGQGEGGTSAF
TRBJ1-3 | TRBV10-2 | ATVGGSGNTIY
TRBJ2-5 | TRBV20-1 | SASRQETQY
TRBJ2-2 | TRBV3-1/TRBV3-2 | ASSRNRDTGELF
TRBJ2-1 | TRBV7-2 | ASSLVGAGEQF
TRBJ1-3 | TRBV6-5 | ASSSSYMFAGNTIY
TRBJ2-2 | TRBV19 | ASRRLSNTGELF
TRBJ1-3 | TRBV18 | ASSPPGAGNTIY
TRBJ1-4 | TRBV9 | ASSLRDRGLSANEKLF
TRBJ2-7 | TRBV2 | ASILARGTYEQY